This TCR beta chain was documented in a study of cytomegalovirus exposure and HLA in healthy donors. The overall study: Early released data had tens of millions of unique TCRs, all coming from HLA-typed donors. Study results and limitations: Through in vitro validation, three CMV-associated chains were shown to be specific for CMV antigens.

Of note for this clone: Its antigen is as yet unknown.

The CDR3 sequence is 12 residues long. Trimming left V 4 bases short and J 10 bases short, with 12 bases between. Germline V gene sequence: CDR1 SGDLS, CDR2 YYNGEE. A multiplex PCR was run with 60 Vbeta primers and 13 Jbeta primers. Clones were read by immunoSEQ multiplex PCR, and TCRdb kept only the in-frame ones, dropping some. In the table there are more than 120,000 clones, over 80% of which are singletons. The chain joins TRBV9 to TRBJ2-1, with D perhaps matching TRBD1 (5 bases). Sequencing used PBMCs. The receptor comes from a young woman in good health and CMV-seronegative. CDR3 DNA sequence: TGTGCCAGCAGCTTAGGTACAGGAGAGCAGTTCTTC. This translates into CASSLGTGEQFF.